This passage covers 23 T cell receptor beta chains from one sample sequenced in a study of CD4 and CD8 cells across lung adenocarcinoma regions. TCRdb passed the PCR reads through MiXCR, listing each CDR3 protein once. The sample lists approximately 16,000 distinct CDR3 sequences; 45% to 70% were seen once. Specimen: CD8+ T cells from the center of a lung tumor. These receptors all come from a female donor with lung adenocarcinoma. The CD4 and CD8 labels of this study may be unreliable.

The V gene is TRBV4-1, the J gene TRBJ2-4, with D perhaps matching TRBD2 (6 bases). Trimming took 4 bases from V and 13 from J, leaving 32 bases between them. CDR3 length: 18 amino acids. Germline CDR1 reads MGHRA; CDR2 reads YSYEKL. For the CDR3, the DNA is TGCGCCAGCAGCCGCGGCGACGCGGGGCGGGGAACCAAAAATATGCAGTACTTC. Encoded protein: CASSRGDAGRGTKNMQYF.

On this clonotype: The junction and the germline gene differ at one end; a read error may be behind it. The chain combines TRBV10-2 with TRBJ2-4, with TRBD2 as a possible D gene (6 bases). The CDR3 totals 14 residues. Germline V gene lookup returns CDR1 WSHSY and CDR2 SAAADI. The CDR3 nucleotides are TGCGGCAGCACGGGGGTGTGGGCCACAAACACGCAGTACTTC. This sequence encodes CGSTGVWATNTQYF.

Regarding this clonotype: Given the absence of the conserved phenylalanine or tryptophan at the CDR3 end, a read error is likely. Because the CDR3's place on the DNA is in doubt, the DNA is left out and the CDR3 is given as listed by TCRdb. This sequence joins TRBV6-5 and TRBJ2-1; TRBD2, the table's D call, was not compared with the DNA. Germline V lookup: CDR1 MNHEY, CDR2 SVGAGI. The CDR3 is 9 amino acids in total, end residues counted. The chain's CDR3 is CASSYVGTQ.

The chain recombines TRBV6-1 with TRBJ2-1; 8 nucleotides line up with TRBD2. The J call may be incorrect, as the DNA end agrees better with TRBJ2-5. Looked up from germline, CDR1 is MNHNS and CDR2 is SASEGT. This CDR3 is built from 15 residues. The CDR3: CASASGGRPGETQYF. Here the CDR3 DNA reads TGTGCCAGCGCCTCGGGCGGGAGGCCTGGGGAGACCCAGTACTTC.

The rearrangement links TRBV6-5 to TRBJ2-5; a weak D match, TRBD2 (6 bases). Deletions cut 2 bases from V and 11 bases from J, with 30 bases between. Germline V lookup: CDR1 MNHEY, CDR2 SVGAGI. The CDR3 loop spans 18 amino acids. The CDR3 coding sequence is TGTGCCAGCAGTTACGTGCTCCCCGGGGGAACTGACCCAGATACGCAGTACTTC. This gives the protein CASSYVLPGGTDPDTQYF.

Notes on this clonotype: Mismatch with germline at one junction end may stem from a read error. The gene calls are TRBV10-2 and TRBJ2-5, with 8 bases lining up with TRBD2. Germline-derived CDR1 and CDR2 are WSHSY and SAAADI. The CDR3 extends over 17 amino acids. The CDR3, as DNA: TGCGCCAGCTCCCAGGGGCTCGGGAGCGGGGGCCCAGAGACGCAGTATTTC. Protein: CASSQGLGSGGPETQYF.

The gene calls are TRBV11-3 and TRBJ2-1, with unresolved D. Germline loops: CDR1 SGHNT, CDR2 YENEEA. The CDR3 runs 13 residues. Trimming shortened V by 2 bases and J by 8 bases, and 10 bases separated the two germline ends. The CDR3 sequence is CASSLNFEDEQFF. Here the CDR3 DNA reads TGTGCCAGCAGCTTAAACTTTGAAGATGAGCAGTTCTTC.

This chain's CDR3 is CASSSGGTKNIQYF. CDR3 DNA sequence: TGTGCCAGCAGTTCGGGGGGAACCAAAAACATTCAGTACTTC. The J gene is TRBJ2-4, the V gene TRBV6-5; 7 bases line up with TRBD2. V was pared by 4 bases and J by 2 bases, with 2 bases of the junction left unmatched. CDR3 length: 14 residues. Germline V gives CDR1 MNHEY, CDR2 SVGAGI.

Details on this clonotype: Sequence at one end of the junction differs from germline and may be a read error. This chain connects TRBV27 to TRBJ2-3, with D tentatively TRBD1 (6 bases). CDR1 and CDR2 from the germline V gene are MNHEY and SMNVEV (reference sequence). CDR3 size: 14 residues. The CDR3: CAGIGGRDTDTQYF. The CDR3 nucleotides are TGTGCGGGCATTGGGGGCCGTGACACAGATACCCAGTACTTT.

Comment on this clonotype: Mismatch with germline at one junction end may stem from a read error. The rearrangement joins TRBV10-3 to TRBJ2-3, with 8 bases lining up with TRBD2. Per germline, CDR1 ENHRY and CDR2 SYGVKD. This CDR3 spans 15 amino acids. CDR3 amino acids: CAGGPGGGEPDTQYF. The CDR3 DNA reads TGTGCCGGGGGTCCGGGGGGGGGGGAACCAGATACGCAGTATTTC.

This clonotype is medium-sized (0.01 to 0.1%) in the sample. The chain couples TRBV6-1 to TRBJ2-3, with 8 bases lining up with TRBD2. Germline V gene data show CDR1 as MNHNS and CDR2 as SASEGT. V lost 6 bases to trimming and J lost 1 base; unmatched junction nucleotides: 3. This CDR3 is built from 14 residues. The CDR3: CASSLLAGTDTQYF. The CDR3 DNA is TGTGCCAGCAGCCTACTAGCGGGCACAGATACGCAGTATTTT.

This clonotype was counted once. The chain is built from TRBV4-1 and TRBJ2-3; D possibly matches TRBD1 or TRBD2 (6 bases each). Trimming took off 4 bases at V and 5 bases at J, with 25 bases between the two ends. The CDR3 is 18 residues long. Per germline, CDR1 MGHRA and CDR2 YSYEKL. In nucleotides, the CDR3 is TGCGCCAGCAGCCGAGGAGTCTGGGGGCTGGGAGGCAAAGATACGCAGTATTTT. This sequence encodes CASSRGVWGLGGKDTQYF.

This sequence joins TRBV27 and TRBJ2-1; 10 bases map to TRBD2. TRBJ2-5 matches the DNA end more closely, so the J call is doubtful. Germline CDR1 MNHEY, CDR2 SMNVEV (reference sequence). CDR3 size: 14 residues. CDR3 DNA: TGTGCCAGCAGGAATCTAGCGGGAGAAGAGACCCAGTACTTC. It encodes CASRNLAGEETQYF.

The CDR3 sequence is CASGLSPKNTQYF. Written as DNA, the CDR3 is TGTGCCTCGGGGCTGAGCCCCAAAAATACTCAGTACTTC. The chain combines TRBV10-3 with TRBJ2-4; D is possibly TRBD1 or TRBD2 (5 bases each). Trimming stripped 11 bases from V and 12 bases from J, with 23 bases between. Germline loops: CDR1 ENHRY, CDR2 SYGVKD. CDR3 length equals 13 residues.

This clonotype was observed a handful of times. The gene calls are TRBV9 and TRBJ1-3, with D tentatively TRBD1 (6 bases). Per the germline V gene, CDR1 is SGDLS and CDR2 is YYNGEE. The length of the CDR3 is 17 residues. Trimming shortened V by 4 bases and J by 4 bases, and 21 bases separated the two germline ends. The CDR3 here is CASSPRGGAESGNTIYF. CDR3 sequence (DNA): TGTGCCAGCAGCCCAAGAGGGGGGGCGGAATCCGGAAACACCATATATTTT.

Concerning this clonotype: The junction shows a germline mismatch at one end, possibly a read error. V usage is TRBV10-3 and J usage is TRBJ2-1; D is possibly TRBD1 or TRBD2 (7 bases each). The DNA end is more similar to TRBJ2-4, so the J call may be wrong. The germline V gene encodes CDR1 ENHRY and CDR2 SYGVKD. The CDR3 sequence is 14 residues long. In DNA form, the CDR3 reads TGTGCGGGGCAGGGGGGGCGGGACCAAAAGATTCAGTACTTC. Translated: CAGQGGRDQKIQYF.

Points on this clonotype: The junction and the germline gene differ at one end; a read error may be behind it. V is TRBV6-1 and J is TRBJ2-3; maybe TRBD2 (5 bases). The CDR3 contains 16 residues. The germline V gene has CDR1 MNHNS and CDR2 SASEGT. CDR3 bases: TGTGCCAGCAGCGCCCCGGGGTGGTGGGCCAAAAACACGCAGTACTTT. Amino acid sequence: CASSAPGWWAKNTQYF.

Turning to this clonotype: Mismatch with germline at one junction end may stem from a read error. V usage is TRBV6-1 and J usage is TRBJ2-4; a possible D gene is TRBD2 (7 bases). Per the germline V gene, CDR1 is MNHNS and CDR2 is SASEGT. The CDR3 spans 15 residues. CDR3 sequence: CASSPRGGGKNMQYF. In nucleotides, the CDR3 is TGTGCCAGCAGTCCGAGGGGGGGGGGCAAAAATATGCAGTACTTT.

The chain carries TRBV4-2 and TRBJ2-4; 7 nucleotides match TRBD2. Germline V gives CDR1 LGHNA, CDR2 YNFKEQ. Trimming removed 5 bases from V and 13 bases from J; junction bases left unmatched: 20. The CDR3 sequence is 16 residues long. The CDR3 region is CASSEAERGAKDTQYF. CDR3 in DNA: TGTGCCAGCAGCGAAGCGGAGCGGGGAGCCAAAGACACGCAGTACTTC.

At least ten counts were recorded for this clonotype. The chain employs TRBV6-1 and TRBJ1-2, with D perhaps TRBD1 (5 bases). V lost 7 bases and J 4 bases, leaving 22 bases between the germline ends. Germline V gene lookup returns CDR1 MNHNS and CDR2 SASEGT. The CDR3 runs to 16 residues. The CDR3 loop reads CASKYSRDLGFYGYTF. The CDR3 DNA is TGTGCCAGCAAATACAGCCGGGACCTGGGTTTCTATGGCTACACCTTC.

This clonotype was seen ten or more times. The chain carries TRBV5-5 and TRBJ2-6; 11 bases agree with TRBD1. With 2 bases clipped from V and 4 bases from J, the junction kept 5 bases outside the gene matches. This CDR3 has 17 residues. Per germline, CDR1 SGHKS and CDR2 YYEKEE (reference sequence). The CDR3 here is CASSLGTGGLGANVLTF. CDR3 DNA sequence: TGTGCCAGCAGCTTAGGGACAGGGGGTCTAGGGGCCAACGTCCTGACTTTC.

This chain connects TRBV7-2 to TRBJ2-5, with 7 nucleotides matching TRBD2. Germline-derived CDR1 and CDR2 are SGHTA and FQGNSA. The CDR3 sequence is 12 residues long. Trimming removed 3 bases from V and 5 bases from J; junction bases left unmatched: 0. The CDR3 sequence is CASSLRGETQYF. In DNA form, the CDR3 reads TGTGCCAGCAGCTTGCGGGGGGAGACCCAGTACTTC.

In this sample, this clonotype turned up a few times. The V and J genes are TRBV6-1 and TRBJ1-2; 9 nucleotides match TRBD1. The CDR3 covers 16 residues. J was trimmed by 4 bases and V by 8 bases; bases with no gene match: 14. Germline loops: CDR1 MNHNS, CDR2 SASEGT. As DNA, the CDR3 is TGTGCCAGCCAACTGGGACCGGGACAGGGACGCTATGGCTACACCTTC. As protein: CASQLGPGQGRYGYTF.